This TCR beta chain is drawn from a study of cytomegalovirus exposure and HLA in healthy donors. Study-wide results and caveats: Whilst most TCR sequences proved rare, a subset of public TCRs occurred across many donors.

The PCR employed 60 Vbeta primers together with 13 Jbeta primers. The repertoire was sequenced with immunoSEQ multiplex PCR; TCRdb's copy has only in-frame clones and lacks some. The sample shows more than 45,000 clones, roughly 80% of them seen only once. This CDR3 contains 16 residues. The V end lost 5 bases, the J end lost 0 bases, and 14 bases lay between the germline ends. Germline V lookup: CDR1 SGHTA, CDR2 FQGNSA. A note on this clone: The antigen is undetermined.

The sequence was obtained from a woman aged 40 to 50 in good health and CMV-seropositive. This chain connects TRBV7-2 to TRBJ1-5; D remains ambiguous. The sample consisted of PBMCs. CDR3 coding DNA: TGTGCCAGCAGCCCTCAGGCGGGGAATAGCAATCAGCCCCAGCATTTT. It is translated as CASSPQAGNSNQPQHF.